The clone carrying this T cell receptor beta chain was seen only a few times. The entry originates in a study of T cells in Graves' hyperthyroidism and ophthalmopathy. The CDR3 regions of TCR beta were amplified from RNA transcripts. An initial round of RT-PCR targeting the TCR CDR3 relied on the HTBI primer set. TCRdb passed the multiplex PCR reads through MiXCR, listing each CDR3 protein once. This table holds roughly 380,000 distinct CDR3 sequences, roughly 13% found once. This receptor was identified in a woman younger than 30 with Graves' hyperthyroidism. Material: blood.

The CDR3 DNA is TGTGCTAGTGGTTTGAGGGATCACGGGGAGCTGTTTTTT. It translates to CASGLRDHGELFF. This chain joins TRBV12-5 and TRBJ2-2, with D uncertain. Germline V gene lookup returns CDR1 LGHNT and CDR2 FRNRAP. CDR3 length: 13 amino acids. V was shortened by 2 bases and J by 7 bases, with 8 bases between the two germline ends. The variable domain in full, with the rest retrieved from reference TRBV12-5 and TRBJ2-2, is DARVTQTPRHKVTEMGQEVTMRCQPILGHNTVFWYRQTMMQGLELLAYFRNRAPLDDSGMPKDRFSAEMPDATLATLKIQPSEPRDSAVYFCASGLRDHGELFFGEGSRLTVL.